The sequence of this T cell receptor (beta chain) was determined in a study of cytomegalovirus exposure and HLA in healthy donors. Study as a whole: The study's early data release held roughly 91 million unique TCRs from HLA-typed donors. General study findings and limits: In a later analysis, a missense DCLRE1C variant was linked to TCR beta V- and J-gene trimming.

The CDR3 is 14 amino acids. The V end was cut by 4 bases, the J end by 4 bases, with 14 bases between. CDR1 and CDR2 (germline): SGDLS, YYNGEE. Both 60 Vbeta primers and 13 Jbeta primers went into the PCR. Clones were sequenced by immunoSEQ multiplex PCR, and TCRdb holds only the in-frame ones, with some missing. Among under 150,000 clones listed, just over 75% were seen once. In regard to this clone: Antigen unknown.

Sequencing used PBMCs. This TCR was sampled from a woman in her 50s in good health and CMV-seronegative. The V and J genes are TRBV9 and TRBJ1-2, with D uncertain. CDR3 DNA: TGTGCCAGCAGCTCTATCGGGCGGGGCTATGGCTACACCTTC. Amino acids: CASSSIGRGYGYTF.